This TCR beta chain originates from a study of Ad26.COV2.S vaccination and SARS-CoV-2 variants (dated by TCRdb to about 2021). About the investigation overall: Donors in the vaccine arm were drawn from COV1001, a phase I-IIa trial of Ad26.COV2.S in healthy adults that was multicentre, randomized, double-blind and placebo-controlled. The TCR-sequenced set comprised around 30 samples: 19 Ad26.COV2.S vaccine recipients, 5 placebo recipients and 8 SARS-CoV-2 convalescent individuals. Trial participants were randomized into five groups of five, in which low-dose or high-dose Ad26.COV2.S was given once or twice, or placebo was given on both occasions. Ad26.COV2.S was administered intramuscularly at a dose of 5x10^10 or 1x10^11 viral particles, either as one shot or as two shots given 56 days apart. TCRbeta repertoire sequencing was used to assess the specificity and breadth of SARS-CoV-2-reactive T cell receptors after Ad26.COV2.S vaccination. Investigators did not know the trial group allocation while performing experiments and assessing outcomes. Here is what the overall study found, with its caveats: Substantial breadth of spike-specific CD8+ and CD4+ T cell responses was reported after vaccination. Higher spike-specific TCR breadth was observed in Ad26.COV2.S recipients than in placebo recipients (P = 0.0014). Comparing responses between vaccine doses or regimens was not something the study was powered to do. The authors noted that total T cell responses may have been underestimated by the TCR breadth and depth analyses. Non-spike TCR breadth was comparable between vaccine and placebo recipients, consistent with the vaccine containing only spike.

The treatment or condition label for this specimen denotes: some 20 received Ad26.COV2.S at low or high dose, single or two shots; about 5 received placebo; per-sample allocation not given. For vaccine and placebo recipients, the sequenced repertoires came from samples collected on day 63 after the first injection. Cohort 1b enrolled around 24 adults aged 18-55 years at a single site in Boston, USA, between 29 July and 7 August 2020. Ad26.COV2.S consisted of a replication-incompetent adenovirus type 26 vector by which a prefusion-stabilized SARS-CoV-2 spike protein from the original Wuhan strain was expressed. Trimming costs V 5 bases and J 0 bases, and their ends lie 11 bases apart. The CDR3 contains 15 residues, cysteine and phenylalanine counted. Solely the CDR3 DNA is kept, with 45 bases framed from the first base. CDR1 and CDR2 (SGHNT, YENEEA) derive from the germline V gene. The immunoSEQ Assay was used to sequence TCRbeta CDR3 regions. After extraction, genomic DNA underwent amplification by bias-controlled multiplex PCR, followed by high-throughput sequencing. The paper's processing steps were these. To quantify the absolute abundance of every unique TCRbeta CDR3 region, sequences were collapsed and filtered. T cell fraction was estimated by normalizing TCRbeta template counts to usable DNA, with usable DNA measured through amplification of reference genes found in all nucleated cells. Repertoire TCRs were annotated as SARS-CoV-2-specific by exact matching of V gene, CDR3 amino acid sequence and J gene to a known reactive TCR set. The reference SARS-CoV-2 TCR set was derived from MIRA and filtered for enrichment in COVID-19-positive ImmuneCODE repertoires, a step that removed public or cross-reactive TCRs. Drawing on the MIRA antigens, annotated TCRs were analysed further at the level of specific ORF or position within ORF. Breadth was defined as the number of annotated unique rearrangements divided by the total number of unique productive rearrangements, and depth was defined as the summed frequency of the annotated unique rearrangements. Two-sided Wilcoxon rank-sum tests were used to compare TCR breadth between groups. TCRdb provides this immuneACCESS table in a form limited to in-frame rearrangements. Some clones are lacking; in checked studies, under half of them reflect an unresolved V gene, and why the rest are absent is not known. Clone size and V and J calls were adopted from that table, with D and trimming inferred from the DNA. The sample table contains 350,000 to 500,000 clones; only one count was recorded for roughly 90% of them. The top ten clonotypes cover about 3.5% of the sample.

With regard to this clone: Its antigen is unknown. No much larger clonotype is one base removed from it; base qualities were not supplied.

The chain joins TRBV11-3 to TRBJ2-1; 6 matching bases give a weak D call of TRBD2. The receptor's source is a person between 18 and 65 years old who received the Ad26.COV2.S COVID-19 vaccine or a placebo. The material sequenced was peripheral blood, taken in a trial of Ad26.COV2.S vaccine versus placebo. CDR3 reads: CASSRRGSSYNEQFF. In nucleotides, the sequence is TGTGCCAGCAGCCGACGGGGGAGCTCCTACAATGAGCAGTTCTTC.